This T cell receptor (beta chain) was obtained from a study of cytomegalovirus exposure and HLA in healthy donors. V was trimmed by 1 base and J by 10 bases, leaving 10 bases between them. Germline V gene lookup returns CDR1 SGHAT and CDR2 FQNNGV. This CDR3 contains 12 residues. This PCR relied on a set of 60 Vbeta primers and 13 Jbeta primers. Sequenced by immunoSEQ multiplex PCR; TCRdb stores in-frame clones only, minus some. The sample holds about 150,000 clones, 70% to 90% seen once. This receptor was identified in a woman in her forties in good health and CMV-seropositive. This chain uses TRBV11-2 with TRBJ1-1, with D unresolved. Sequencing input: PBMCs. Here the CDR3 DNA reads TGTGCCAGCAGCTTAGGAGAGAGCGGAGCTTTCTTT. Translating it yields CASSLGESGAFF.